This TCR beta chain was captured by sequencing in a study of blood T cells in healthy people across ages. This clonotype has just one count. Its antigen is still unknown. With a J-beta primer mix and a sample-barcoded 5' primer, a second PCR ran 7 to 11 cycles. A tag from a template-switch adaptor with 12 random nucleotides marked each cDNA molecule. One entry per CDR3 protein, called by TCRdb with MiXCR from the 5' RACE reads. Of approximately 810,000 distinct CDR3 sequences listed, about 37% were seen once; the top ten hold under 15%. V was shortened by 3 bases and J by 1 base, with 15 bases between the two germline ends. The CDR3 covers 17 residues. Germline CDR1 MGHDK, CDR2 SYGVNS. Study findings and constraints: In long-lived donors, naive CD4+ cell counts and diversity exceeded those of aged donors.

The chain is built from TRBV25-1 and TRBJ2-2; tentative D call: TRBD2 (6 bases). This receptor was identified in a man younger than 30 in good health. Sequencing input: blood. The CDR3 sequence: CASSEVGGGRNTGELFF. The CDR3 DNA sequence: TGTGCCAGCAGTGAGGTCGGAGGAGGGAGGAACACCGGGGAGCTGTTTTTT.